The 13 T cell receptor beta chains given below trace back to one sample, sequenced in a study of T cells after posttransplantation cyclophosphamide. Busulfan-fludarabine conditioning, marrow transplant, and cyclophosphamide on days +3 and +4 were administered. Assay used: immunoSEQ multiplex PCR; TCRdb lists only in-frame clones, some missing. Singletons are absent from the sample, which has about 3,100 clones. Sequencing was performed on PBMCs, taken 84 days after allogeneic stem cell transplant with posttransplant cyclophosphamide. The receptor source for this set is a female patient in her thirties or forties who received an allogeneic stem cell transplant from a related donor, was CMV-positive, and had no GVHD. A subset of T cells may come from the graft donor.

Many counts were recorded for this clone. The CDR3 DNA sequence: TGTGCCAGCAGCTTGGGCCCGGTTCTAGCCTTGAGGAAAGAGACCCAGTACTTC. Encoded protein: CASSLGPVLALRKETQYF. This sequence joins TRBV5-4 and TRBJ2-5; possibly TRBD2 for D (5 bases). Trimming left V 0 bases short and J 3 bases short, with 21 bases between. CDR1 is SGHNT and CDR2 is YYREEE in the germline V gene (reference sequence). The length of the CDR3 is 18 residues.

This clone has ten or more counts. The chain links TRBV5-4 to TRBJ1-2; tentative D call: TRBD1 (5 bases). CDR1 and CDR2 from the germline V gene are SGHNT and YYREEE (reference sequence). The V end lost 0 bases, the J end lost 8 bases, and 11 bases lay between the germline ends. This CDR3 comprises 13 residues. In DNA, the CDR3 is TGTGCCAGCAGCTTGGAGGAGGGGTGGGGCTACACCTTC. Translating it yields CASSLEEGWGYTF.

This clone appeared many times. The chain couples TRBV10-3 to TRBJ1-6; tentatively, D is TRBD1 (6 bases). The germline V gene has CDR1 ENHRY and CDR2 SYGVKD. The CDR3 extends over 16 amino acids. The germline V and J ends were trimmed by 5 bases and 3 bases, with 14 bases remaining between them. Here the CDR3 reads CAISPTRQDYNSPLHF. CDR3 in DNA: TGTGCCATCAGTCCTACTCGACAGGACTATAATTCACCCCTCCACTTT.

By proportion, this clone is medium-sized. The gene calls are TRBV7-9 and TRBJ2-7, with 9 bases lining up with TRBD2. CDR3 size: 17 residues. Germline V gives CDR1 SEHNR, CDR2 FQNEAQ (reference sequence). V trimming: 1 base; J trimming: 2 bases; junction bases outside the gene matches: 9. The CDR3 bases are TGTGCCAGCAGCTTAGGGAGGATAGCGGGGGCTACCTACGAGCAGTACTTC. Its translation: CASSLGRIAGATYEQYF.

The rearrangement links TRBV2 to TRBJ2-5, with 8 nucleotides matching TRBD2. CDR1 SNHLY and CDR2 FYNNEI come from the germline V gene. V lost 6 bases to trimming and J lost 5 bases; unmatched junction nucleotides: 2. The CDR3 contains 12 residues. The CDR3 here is CASRGLGETQYF. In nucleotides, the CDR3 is TGTGCCAGCAGGGGACTAGGGGAGACCCAGTACTTC.

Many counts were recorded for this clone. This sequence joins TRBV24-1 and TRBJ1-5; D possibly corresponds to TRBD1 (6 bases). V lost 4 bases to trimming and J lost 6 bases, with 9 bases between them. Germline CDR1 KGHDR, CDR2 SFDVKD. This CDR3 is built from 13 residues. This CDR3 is CATSETGLQPQHF. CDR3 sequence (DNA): TGTGCCACCAGTGAAACAGGGCTTCAGCCCCAGCATTTT.

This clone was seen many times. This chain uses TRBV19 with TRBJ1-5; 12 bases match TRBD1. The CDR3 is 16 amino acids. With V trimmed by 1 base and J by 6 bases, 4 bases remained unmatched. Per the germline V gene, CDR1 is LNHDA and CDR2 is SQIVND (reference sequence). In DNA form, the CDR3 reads TGTGCCAGTAGTATAGCCGGGACAGGGGGCAGTCAGCCCCAGCATTTT. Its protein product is CASSIAGTGGSQPQHF.

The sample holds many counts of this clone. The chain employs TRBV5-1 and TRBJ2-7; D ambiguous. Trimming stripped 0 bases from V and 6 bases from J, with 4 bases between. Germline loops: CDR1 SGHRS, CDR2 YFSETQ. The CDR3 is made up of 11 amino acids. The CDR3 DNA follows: TGCGCCAGCAGCTTGGGGCCCGAGCAGTACTTC. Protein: CASSLGPEQYF.

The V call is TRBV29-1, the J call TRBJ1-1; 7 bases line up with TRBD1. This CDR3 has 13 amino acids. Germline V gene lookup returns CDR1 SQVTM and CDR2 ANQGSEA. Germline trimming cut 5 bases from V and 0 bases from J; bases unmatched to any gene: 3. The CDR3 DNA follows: TGCAGCGTTCGAACAGGGGTGAACACTGAAGCTTTCTTT. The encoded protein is CSVRTGVNTEAFF.

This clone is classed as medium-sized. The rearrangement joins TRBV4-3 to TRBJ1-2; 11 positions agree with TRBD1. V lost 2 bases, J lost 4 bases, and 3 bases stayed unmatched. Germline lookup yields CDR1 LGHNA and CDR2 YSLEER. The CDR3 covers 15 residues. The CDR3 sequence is CASSQSGTGGYGYTF. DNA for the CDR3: TGCGCCAGCAGCCAATCCGGGACAGGGGGCTATGGCTACACCTTC.

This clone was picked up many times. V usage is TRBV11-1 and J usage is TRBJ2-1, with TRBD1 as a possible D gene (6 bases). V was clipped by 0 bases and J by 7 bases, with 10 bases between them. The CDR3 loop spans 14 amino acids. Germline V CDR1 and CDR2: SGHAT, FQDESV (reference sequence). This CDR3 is CASSLAGARNEQFF. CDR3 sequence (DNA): TGTGCCAGCAGCTTAGCGGGGGCCAGGAATGAGCAGTTCTTC.

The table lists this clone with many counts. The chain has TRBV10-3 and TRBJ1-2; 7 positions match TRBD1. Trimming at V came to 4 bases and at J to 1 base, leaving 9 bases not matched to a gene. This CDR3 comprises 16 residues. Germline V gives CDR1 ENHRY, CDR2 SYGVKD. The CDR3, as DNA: TGTGCCATCAGTGCTCTCGGGACAGCCCGTAACTATGGCTACACCTTC. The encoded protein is CAISALGTARNYGYTF.

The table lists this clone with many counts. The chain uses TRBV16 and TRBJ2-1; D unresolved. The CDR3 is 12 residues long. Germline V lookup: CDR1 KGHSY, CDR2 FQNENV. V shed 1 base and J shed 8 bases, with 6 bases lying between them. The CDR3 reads CASSQFFDEQFF. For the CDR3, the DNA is TGTGCCAGCAGCCAATTCTTCGATGAGCAGTTCTTC.